The text below deals with one T cell receptor beta chain. What it binds is unknown. Replicate PCRs from sorted subsets contained about 200 ng DNA, which is 31,000 or so T cell genomes. Method: immunoSEQ multiplex PCR; TCRdb's copy keeps in-frame clones and lacks some. The sample carries 150,000 to 200,000 clones, roughly 93% recorded once. The data are from a study of shared clonotypes between healthy human individuals. Study conclusions and caveats: Even with large depth, rarefaction showed that sorted-subset sequencing was incomplete.

The sequence derives from a woman aged 25 to 39 in good health. The sequenced material came from naive CD4+ T cells sorted from blood. Subset defined: CD45RA+ positively selected.

The CDR3 region has the DNA TGTGCCAGCAGTGACCGGAGCGGCAATCAGCCCCAGCATTTT. Protein product: CASSDRSGNQPQHF. The V and J genes are TRBV2 and TRBJ1-5; D is undetermined. The V gene lost 3 bases and the J gene lost 2 bases, with 8 bases spanning the gap. This CDR3 has 14 residues. CDR1 and CDR2 (germline): SNHLY, FYNNEI.